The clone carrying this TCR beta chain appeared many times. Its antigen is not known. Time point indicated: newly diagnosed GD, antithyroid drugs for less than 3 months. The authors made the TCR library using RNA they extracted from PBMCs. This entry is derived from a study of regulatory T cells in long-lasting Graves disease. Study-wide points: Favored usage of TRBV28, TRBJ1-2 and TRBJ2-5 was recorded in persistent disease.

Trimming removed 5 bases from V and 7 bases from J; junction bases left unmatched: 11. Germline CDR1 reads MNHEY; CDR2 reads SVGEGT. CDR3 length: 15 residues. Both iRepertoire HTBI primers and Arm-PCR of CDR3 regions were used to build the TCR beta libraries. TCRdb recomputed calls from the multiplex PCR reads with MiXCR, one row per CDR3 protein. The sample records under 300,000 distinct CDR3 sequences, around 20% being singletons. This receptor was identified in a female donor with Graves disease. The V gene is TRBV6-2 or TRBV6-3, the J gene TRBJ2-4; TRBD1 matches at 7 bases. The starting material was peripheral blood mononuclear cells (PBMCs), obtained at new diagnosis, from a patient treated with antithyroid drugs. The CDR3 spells CASSKHQGVENIQYF. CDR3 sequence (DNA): TGTGCCAGCAGTAAGCACCAGGGGGTGGAGAACATTCAGTACTTC.